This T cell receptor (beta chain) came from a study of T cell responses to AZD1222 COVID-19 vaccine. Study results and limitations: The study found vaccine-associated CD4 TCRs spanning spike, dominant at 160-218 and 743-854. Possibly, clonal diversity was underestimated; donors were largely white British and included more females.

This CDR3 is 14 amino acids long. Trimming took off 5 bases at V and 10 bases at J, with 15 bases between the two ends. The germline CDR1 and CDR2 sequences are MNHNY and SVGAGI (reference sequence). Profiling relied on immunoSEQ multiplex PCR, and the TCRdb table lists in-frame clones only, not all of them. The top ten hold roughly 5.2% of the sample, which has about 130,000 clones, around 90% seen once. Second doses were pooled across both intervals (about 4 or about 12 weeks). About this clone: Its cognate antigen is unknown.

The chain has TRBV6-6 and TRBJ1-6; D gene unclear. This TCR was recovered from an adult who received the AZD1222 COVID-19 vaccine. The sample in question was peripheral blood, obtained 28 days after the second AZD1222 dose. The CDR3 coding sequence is TGTGCCAGCAGTCCAGACCTTATCATGTCACCCCTCCACTTT. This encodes CASSPDLIMSPLHF.